This T cell receptor (beta chain) was sequenced during a study of blood T cell repertoires in COVID-19. Sequencing was performed with immunoSEQ multiplex PCR; in TCRdb, only in-frame clones are kept and a portion is missing. The sample holds about 180,000 clones, about 85% seen once. J was trimmed by 4 bases and V by 3 bases; bases with no gene match: 5. Germline-derived CDR1 and CDR2 are MNHEY and SMNVEV (reference sequence). The length of the CDR3 is 15 residues. Sample: PBMCs or T cells enriched from blood (not recorded which). This chain joins TRBV27 and TRBJ1-5; 8 bases agree with TRBD1. This receptor was identified in a man aged 35 to 55 who had recovered from COVID-19. The CDR3 sequence is CASSLATGVNQPQHF. The CDR3 nucleotides read TGTGCCAGCAGTTTGGCGACAGGGGTTAATCAGCCCCAGCATTTT.